This TCR beta chain was captured in a study of blood T cell repertoires in COVID-19. Study background: From the United States, Italy and Spain came samples of acute and convalescent COVID-19. In each case, the material was cDNA or gDNA derived from T cells, B-cell-depleted T cells, or PBMCs.

The trim removed 2 bases at V and 9 bases at J, leaving 12 bases unmatched. Germline lookup yields CDR1 SGHRS and CDR2 YFSETQ. The CDR3 contains 16 residues. The assay was immunoSEQ multiplex PCR, and TCRdb's table has in-frame clones only and misses some. The sample carries approximately 310,000 clones, approximately 85% recorded once. The sequence was obtained from a man aged 30 to 39 who had recovered from COVID-19. Sample: PBMCs or T cells enriched from blood (not recorded which). The chain combines TRBV5-1 with TRBJ2-1; TRBD2 matches at 9 bases. In nucleotides, the CDR3 is TGCGCCAGCAGCTTCTCTCGCGGGGGGGCATCGCGTGAGCAGTTCTTC. It is translated as CASSFSRGGASREQFF.